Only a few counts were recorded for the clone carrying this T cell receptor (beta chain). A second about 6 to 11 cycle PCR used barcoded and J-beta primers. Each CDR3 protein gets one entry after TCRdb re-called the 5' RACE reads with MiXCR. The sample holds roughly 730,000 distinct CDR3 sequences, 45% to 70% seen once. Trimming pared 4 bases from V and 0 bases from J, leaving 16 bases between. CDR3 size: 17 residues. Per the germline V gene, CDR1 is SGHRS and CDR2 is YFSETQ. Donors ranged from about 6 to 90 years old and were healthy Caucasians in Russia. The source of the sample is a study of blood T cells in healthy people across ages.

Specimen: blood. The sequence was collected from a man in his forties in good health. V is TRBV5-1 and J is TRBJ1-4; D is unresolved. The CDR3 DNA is TGCGCCAGCAGCAAAGGACCCGGCGGGTCAACTAATGAAAAACTGTTTTTT. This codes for CASSKGPGGSTNEKLFF.